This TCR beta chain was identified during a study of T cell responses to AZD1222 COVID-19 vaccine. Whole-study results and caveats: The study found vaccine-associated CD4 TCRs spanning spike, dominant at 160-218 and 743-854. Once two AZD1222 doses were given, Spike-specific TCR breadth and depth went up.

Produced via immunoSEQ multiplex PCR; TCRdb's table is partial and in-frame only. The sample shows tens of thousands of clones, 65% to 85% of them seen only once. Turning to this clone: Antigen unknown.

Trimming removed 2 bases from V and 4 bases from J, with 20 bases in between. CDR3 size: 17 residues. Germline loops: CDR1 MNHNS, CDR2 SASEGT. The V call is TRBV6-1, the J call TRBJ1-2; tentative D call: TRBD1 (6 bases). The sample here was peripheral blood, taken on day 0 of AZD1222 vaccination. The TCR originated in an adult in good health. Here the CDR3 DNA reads TGTGCCAGCAGTGAACCTACCTCTAGGACAGAGGGCTATGGCTACACCTTC. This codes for CASSEPTSRTEGYGYTF.